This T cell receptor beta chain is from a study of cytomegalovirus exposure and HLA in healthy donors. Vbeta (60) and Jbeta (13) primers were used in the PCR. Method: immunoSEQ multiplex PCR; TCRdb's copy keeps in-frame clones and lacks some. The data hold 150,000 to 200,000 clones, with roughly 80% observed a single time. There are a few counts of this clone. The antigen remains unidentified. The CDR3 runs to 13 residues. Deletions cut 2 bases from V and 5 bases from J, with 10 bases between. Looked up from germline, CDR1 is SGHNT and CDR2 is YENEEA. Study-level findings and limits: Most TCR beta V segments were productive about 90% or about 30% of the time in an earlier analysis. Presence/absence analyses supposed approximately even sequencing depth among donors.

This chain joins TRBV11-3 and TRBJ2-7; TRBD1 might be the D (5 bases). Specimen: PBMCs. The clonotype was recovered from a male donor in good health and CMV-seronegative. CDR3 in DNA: TGTGCCAGCAGCTTACAGGGCTCGGACGAGCAGTACTTC. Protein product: CASSLQGSDEQYF. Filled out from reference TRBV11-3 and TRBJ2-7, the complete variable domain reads EAGVVQSPRYKIIEKKQPVAFWCNPISGHNTLYWYLQNLGQGPELLIRYENEEAVDDSQLPKDRFSAERLKGVDSTLKIQPAELGDSAVYLCASSLQGSDEQYFGPGTRLTVT.